This TCR beta chain was found in a study of T cells in Graves' hyperthyroidism and ophthalmopathy. Study-level background: Prior to any treatment, at the point of initial diagnosis, peripheral blood was collected.

What was amplified from RNA transcripts were TCR beta CDR3 regions. A set of HTBI primers served as the primers for a first-round RT-PCR of the TCR CDR3. TCRdb redid the calling of the multiplex PCR reads with MiXCR, one entry per CDR3 protein. The data contain more than 300,000 distinct CDR3 sequences, about 13% of them singletons. Germline V gives CDR1 MDHEN, CDR2 SYDVKM. Between the trimmed V and J ends, which lost 6 bases and 8 bases, there was a span of 16 bases. The CDR3 is 14 residues long. Stability of Graves' hyperthyroidism was defined as absent ophthalmopathy progression within 18 months. Patients aged 18 to 65 had newly diagnosed hyperthyroidism that had lasted under 2 months. PBMCs were obtained from 10 ml fresh peripheral blood. This clonotype showed up many times.

This chain connects TRBV28 to TRBJ1-4; D remains unclear. The sequence came from a woman under 30 with Graves' hyperthyroidism. The sequenced sample consisted of blood. The CDR3 DNA reads TGTGCCAGCAGAACGGGCCGCCAAAGGGAAAAACTGTTTTTT. Translation gives CASRTGRQREKLFF.